This T cell receptor beta chain was sequenced in a study of T cells in Graves' hyperthyroidism and ophthalmopathy. This clonotype occurred many times. The antigen remains undetermined. Study-level results: Within blood appeared most thyroid clonotypes that had expanded above 0.001. Ophthalmopathy could be told apart from stable hyperthyroidism with a 13 V-J model.

RNA transcripts served as the template for amplifying TCR beta CDR3 regions. HTBI primers were employed in a first-round RT-PCR of the TCR CDR3. MiXCR was run by TCRdb on the multiplex PCR reads, yielding one entry per CDR3 protein. The data contain about 560,000 distinct CDR3 sequences, 12% to 15% of them singletons. Sequenced sample: blood. This sequence originates from a woman aged 40 to 50 with Graves' hyperthyroidism.

The CDR3 spells CAISETGREVPDTQYF. The CDR3 DNA reads as TGTGCCATCAGTGAAACAGGGCGGGAGGTTCCAGATACGCAGTATTTT. The chain carries TRBV10-3 and TRBJ2-3; 8 bases agree with TRBD2. CDR3 length: 16 amino acids. The J segment lost 4 bases and the V segment lost 3 bases, leaving 9 bases of the junction unmatched. The V gene's germline CDR1 is ENHRY and CDR2 SYGVKD.